This entry describes one TCR beta chain. These data belong to a study of blood T cell repertoires in COVID-19. Study details: Researchers got acute and convalescent COVID-19 samples from the United States, Italy and Spain. Sample material is recorded as cDNA or gDNA derived from T cells, B-cell-depleted T cells, or PBMCs.

V was clipped by 2 bases and J by 3 bases, with 13 bases between them. The CDR3 is made up of 16 amino acids. Germline CDR1 is KGHSH and CDR2 is LQKENI. Original processing notes: Reference gene primer amplification yielded estimated nucleated cell counts. Generated by immunoSEQ multiplex PCR, the TCRdb table keeps only in-frame clones and is missing some. For V, J and clone size, that table is used; D and trimming come from the DNA. This table holds 55,000 to 70,000 clones, around 77% found once. The sequence came from a man aged 60 to 69 with acute or convalescent COVID-19. The rearrangement joins TRBV18 to TRBJ2-2; D unresolved. Material for sequencing was peripheral blood. CDR3 nucleotides: TGTGCCAGCTCACCATTTGTGGGCCAGGACACCGGGGAGCTGTTTTTT. Protein: CASSPFVGQDTGELFF.